This TCR beta chain stems from a study of cytomegalovirus exposure and HLA in healthy donors (dated by TCRdb to about 2017). At the level of the whole study: An earlier analysis of about 560 of the donors reported under 300 Gb of sequence data and approximately 120 million unique TCR beta sequences obtained from about 179 million T cells. An earlier analysis of some 500 of the donors applied high-throughput TCR beta sequencing to assess whether each TCR beta V gene segment acted as functional or pseudogenic. Donor age, sex, ethnicity and CMV serostatus were compiled together with the repertoire data. Rather than using new phenotypic data, the later analysis identified candidate immune exposures from TCR beta sequences and from how often those sequences occurred across donors. HLA typing included class I and class II loci at four-digit resolution. A later analysis re-analyzed previously published TCR beta repertoires from 666 donors and added high-resolution HLA genotyping to study TCR occurrence patterns. Approximately 310 gigabases of sequencing data and tens of millions of unique TCR sequences were included in an early release covering several hundred HLA-typed donors. Every repertoire in the discovery cohort had been generated on one and the same sequencing platform. The study profiled the T cell repertoires of 550 to 700 subjects by immunosequencing and related them to cytomegalovirus serostatus. Genome-wide SNP genotypes for about three fifths of the 666 donors were used in a later genetic analysis, which treated that subset as a discovery cohort. Along with the 666-subject first cohort, a separate validation cohort of 120 different subjects was used. The study combined high-throughput TCR immunosequencing, statistical association of individual TCRs with disease status, and machine learning to predict cytomegalovirus infection status. The study aimed to test whether cataloging public T cell receptors could reveal signatures of past pathogen exposure. Because of strong linkage in the cohort, 5 or 6 DR-DQ haplotypes were treated as single units for association and clustering. On average, around 240,000 unique TCR beta nucleotide sequences were sequenced per donor among 398 genotyped donors of the cohort, with 15% to 20% of those sequences being non-productive. Of the roughly 400 genotyped donors, 75% to 85% were placed in the genetic ancestry cluster associated with self-reported Caucasian donors. The number of donors typed differed by locus, with roughly 620-640 for A, B, C, DRB1 and DQB1, about 500 for DQA1, over 600 for DPA1, and 450 to 480 for DPB1.

Remarks on this clone: It has no known antigen specificity. No clone much larger than this one lies a single base away; base qualities are absent.

Preparation of the library involved the immunoSEQ multiplex PCR assay. For the multiplex PCR, a mixture combining 60 forward primers for TCR Vbeta segments and 13 reverse primers for TCR Jbeta segments was used. A multiplex PCR assay on genomic DNA amplified the CDR3 region of rearranged TCR beta genes. The Illumina HiSeq System was used to sequence the amplified TCR beta libraries as 87-base-pair reads. As for how the authors treated the data: A later analysis tallied some 79 million unique TCR beta chains across the approximately 670 repertoires, and about 12 million of those chains were shared by two or more donors. To remove PCR and sequencing errors, raw reads were error-corrected and collapsed into unique sequences using a nearest-neighbor algorithm that merged closely related sequences. V, D and J gene segments were assigned by aligning CDR3 sequences to IMGT reference sequences. For a sequence to be retained, a match of at least six nucleotides was required to both a V gene segment and a J gene segment. Rearrangements were classified as productive when the CDR3 lacked stop codons and remained in frame with V and J, and all other rearrangements were classified as non-productive. Following IMGT convention, CDR3 was defined as the stretch from the second conserved V-encoded cysteine up to the conserved J-encoded phenylalanine. The earlier analysis of 500 to 750 of the donors excluded any sequence lacking an unambiguous match to a single V gene segment. In an earlier analysis of approximately 590 of the donors, a V segment was called functional when productive rearrangements were above 56.7%, and segregating when the standard deviation between donors exceeded 5%. To diagnose cytomegalovirus status from the catalog of TCR beta chain sequences, a statistical classification framework was built. In a later analysis, V and J genes were assigned by comparing TCR nucleotide sequences against IMGT/GENE-DB human TR gene sequences. Using the TCRdist pipeline, a later analysis assigned CDR3 sequences along with most-parsimonious VDJ recombination scenarios. In a later analysis, each TCR beta chain was defined by its CDR3 amino acid sequence together with its V-gene family, and reads lacking a unique V-gene family were excluded. In a later analysis, 500 to 650 highly shared, low-generation-probability nucleotide sequences were removed to address suspected cross-contamination and a sequencing artifact. A later analysis calculated a clonal expansion index for each public chain from normalized within-repertoire ranks of inferred template counts. In a later analysis, generation probabilities were computed using a VDJ recombination model fitted to out-of-frame rearrangements, and the results were checked against IGoR. A later analysis scored TCR-TCR, TCR-HLA and TCR-CMV co-occurrence with hypergeometric tests, applying a repertoire-size bias correction to TCR pairs. False discovery rates were estimated in a later analysis by permuting HLA or CMV assignments 20 times. In a later analysis, co-occurring TCRs were grouped using DBSCAN, and TCRdist sequence similarity was added for clustering within HLA-allele-positive subsets. Repertoires with fewer than 30,000 or more than 120,000 public chains, plus five repertoires with anomalous nucleotide sharing, were excluded from co-occurrence clustering. The source is immuneACCESS, and TCRdb retained only in-frame sequences with V and J called. Part of the clones is not carried over; for the studies checked, unresolved V genes explain less than half of this, and the remainder is unexplained. V and J calls and clone size follow that table, whereas D and trimming were derived from the DNA. In all, the sample holds 160,000 or so clones, and roughly 76% of those were seen once. The ten largest clones take up 13% of the sample.

The full study reports these points: Roughly uniform sequencing depth across donors was assumed in presence/absence analyses, although this assumption may not hold. Most TCR sequences were observed very rarely across donors, whereas some public TCRs were present in many individuals. The study listed 150 to 200 TCR beta chains as associated with cytomegalovirus. Several of the top co-occurrence clusters appeared to be linked to parvovirus B19, influenza, CMV and Epstein-Barr virus, according to a later analysis. When HLA alleles, especially DR and DQ, strongly co-occurred, TCR associations were difficult to assign to individual alleles. In a later genetic analysis, a missense DCLRE1C variant was associated with V-gene and J-gene trimming of TCR beta chains, and the association was replicated in an independent cohort. Because HLA typing was missing for some donors at each locus, association tests included only the typed subset. The only immune exposure information available for the cohort was CMV serostatus. The earlier analysis of some 540 of the donors excluded 15 to 20 rarely observed V segments, including chromosome 9 orphons, because counts were too low. Specific HLA alleles were associated with 16,951 TCR beta sequences at a false discovery rate of 0.05 in a later analysis. According to the authors, the approach could potentially be generalized to other disease states and immunological phenotypes. Correlated functional status among segregating V segments might be attributable to linkage disequilibrium, but an unknown experimental factor could not be ruled out. Only TCR beta chains were sequenced in this cohort, and the absence of alpha or paired-chain data limited detectable features. According to a later analysis, most CMV-associated TCR beta chains appeared to be HLA-restricted, and the HLA associations seemed to be driven largely by CMV exposure. A cluster of highly shared sequence variants was judged likely to represent a technical artifact of the sequencing pipeline. A further reported finding was that TCR beta sequences accurately predicted the HLA-A and HLA-B alleles for most subjects in the first cohort. In an earlier analysis of some 500 of the donors, most TCR beta V segments were observed in productive rearrangements about 90% or about 30% of the time, broadly matching IMGT annotations. A later analysis found that TCR association rates varied across HLA loci, with DRB1 alleles showing the most associated TCRs and HLA-C alleles the fewest. Compared with equally common non-associated chains, HLA-associated TCR beta chains in a later analysis were more clonally expanded and had lower generation probabilities. Compared with the roughly 700-donor mean, donors in an Asian-associated ancestry cluster had fewer N-insertions in productive TCRs, according to a later genetic analysis. The classifier was reported to diagnose cytomegalovirus status with high specificity and sensitivity in both the original and validation cohorts. In vitro tests confirmed that a few of the cytomegalovirus-associated TCR beta chains recognize cytomegalovirus antigens.

The cohort comprised 666 healthy bone marrow donors. At the time of sampling, every cohort member was nominally healthy, though immune exposures that went unrecorded were likely present. The donor was CMV seronegative and belonged to the group of 350 to 400 seronegative cohort members. A peripheral blood sample was collected from each donor, and TCR beta sequencing was performed on peripheral blood mononuclear cells. Genomic DNA extraction from the blood cell samples was performed with the Qiagen DNeasy Blood Extraction Kit. The specimen was PBMCs. The receptor comes from a woman aged 45-60 years in good health and CMV-seronegative.

The CDR3 protein sequence reads: CASGEGGSYGYTF. The DNA sequence is given as TGTGCCAGCGGGGAGGGGGGTTCCTATGGCTACACCTTC. The sequence links TRBV6-5 to TRBJ1-2; a weak D assignment points to TRBD1 (6 bases agree). CDR1 and CDR2 were assigned from the germline V gene as MNHEY and SVGAGI. V is clipped by 8 bases and J by 4 bases, and the sequence between their germline boundaries is 14 bases long. Taken from cysteine to phenylalanine, the CDR3 has 13 residues. Only CDR3 DNA remains: 39 bases, in frame from the first base.